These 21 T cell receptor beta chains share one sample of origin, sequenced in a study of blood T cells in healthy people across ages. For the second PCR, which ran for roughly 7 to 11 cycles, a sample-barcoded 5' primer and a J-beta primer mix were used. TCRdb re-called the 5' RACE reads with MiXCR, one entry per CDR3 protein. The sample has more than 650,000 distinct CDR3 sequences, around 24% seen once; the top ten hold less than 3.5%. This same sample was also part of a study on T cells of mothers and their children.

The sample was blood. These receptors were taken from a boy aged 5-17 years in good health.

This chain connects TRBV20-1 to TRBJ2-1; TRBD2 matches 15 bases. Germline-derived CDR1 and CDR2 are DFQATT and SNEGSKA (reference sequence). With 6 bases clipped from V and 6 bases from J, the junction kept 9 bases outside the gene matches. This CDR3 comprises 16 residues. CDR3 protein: CSAPGTSGGLSNEQFF. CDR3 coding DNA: TGCAGTGCCCCCGGGACTAGCGGGGGGCTGAGCAATGAGCAGTTCTTC.

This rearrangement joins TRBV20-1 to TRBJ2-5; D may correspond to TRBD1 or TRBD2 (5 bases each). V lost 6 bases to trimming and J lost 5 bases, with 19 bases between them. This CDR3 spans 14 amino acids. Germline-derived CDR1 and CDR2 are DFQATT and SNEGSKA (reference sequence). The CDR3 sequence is CSARWDPWRETQYF. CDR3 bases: TGCAGTGCCCGCTGGGACCCTTGGCGGGAGACCCAGTACTTC.

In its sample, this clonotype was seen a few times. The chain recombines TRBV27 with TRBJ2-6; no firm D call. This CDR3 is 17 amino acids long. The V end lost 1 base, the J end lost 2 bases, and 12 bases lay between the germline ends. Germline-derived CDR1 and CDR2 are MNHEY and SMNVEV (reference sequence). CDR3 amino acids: CASSLYYPRPGANVLTF. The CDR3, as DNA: TGTGCCAGCAGTTTATATTACCCCAGGCCTGGGGCCAACGTCCTGACTTTC. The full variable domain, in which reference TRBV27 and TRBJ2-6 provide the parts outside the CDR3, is EAQVTQNPRYLITVTGKKLTVTCSQNMNHEYMSWYRQDPGLGLRQIYYSMNVEVTDKGDVPEGYKVSRKEKRNFPLILESPSPNQTSLYFCASSLYYPRPGANVLTFGAGSRLTVL.

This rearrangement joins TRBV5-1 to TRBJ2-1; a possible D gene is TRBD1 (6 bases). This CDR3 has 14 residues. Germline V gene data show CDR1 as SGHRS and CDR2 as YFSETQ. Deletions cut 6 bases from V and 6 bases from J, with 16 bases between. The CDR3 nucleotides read TGCGCCAGCACATCGGGTACAGGGTTCAATGAGCAGTTCTTC. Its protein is CASTSGTGFNEQFF.

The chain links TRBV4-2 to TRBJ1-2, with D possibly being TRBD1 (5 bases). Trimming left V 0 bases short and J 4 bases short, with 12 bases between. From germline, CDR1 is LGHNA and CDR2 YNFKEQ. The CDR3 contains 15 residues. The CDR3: CASSQDQGSFYGYTF. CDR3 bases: TGTGCCAGCAGCCAAGATCAGGGCAGCTTCTATGGCTACACCTTC.

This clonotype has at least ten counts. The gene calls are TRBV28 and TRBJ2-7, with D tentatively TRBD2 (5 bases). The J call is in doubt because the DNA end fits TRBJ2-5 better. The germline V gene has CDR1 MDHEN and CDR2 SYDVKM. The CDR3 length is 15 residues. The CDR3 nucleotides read TGTGCCAGCAGTTCCGCGACGGGGAATGGAGAGACCCAGTACTTC. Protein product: CASSSATGNGETQYF.

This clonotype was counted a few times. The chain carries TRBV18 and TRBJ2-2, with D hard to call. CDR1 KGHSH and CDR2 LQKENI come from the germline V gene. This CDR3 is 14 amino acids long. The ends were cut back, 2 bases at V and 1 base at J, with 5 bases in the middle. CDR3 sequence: CASSPYENTGELFF. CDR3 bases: TGTGCCAGCTCACCATATGAGAACACCGGGGAGCTGTTTTTT.

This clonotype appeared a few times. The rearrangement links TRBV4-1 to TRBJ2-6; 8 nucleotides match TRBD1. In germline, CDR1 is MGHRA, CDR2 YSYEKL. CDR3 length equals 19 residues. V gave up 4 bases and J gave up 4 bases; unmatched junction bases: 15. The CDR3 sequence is CASSPFTGQGVGGANVLTF. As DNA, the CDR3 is TGCGCCAGCAGCCCTTTCACAGGACAGGGAGTCGGCGGGGCCAACGTCCTGACTTTC.

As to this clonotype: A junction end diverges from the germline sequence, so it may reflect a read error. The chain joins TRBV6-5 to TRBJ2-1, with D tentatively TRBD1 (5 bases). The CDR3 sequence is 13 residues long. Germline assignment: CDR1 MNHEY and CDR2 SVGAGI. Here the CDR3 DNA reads TGTGCCGGCAGTTATCTGCTAAGGGGTGAGCAGTTCTTC. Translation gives CAGSYLLRGEQFF.

CDR3 bases: TGTGCGAGCGCTCAAACCCCGGAGACCCAGTACTTC. Its protein product is CASAQTPETQYF. This rearrangement joins TRBV18 to TRBJ2-5; no definite D call. Germline V gene data show CDR1 as KGHSH and CDR2 as LQKENI. The CDR3 spans 12 residues.

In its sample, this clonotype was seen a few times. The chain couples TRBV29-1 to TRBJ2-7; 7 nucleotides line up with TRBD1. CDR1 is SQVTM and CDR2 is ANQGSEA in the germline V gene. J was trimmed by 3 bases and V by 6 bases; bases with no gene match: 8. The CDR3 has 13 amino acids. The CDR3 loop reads CSVDTGTVYEQYF. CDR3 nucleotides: TGCAGCGTGGATACCGGGACAGTCTACGAGCAGTACTTC.

The CDR3 DNA sequence: TGTGCCAGCAGTCCAGGATCAGGGAGCGACTACGAGCAGTACTTC. The encoded protein is CASSPGSGSDYEQYF. V gene TRBV6-2 or TRBV6-3 combines with J gene TRBJ2-5, with D possibly being TRBD1 or TRBD2 (5 bases each). The better agreement between TRBJ2-7 and the DNA end casts doubt on the J call. CDR3 length: 15 residues. Germline V CDR1 and CDR2: MNHEY, SVGEGT.

DNA for the CDR3: TGTGCCAGCAGTTACTCAGGCCCGGGGGATACGCAGTATTTT. Translating gives CASSYSGPGDTQYF. The chain carries TRBV6-6 and TRBJ2-3, with D possibly matching TRBD2 (5 bases). V lost 0 bases and J 6 bases, leaving 10 bases between the germline ends. The CDR3 runs to 14 residues. The germline gives CDR1 MNHNY, CDR2 SVGAGI (reference sequence).

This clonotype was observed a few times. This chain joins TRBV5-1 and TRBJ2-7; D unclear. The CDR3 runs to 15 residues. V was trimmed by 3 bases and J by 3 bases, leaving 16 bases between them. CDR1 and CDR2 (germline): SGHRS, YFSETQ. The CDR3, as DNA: TGCGCCAGCAGCTATAATCCCGGGTCTAACTACGAGCAGTACTTC. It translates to CASSYNPGSNYEQYF.

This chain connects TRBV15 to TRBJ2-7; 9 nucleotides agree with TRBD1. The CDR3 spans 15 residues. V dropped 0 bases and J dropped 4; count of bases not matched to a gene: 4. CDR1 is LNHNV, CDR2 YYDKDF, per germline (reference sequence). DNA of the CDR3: TGTGCCACCAGCAGAGATCTACAGGGGGCGTACGAGCAGTACTTC. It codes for CATSRDLQGAYEQYF. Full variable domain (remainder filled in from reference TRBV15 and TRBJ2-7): DAMVIQNPRYQVTQFGKPVTLSCSQTLNHNVMYWYQQKSSQAPKLLFHYYDKDFNNEADTPDNFQSRRPNTSFCFLDIRSPGLGDTAMYLCATSRDLQGAYEQYFGPGTRLTVT.

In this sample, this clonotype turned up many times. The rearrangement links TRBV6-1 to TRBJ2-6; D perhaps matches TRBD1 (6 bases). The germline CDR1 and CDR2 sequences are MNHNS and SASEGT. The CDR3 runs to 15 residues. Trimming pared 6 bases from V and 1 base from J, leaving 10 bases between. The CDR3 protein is CASSVQGSGANVLTF. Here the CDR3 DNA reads TGTGCCAGCAGCGTACAGGGTTCTGGGGCCAACGTCCTGACTTTC.

The CDR3 DNA reads as TGTGCCAGCAGTGCGGGACGGTCCGGAGGCTACACCTTC. Its protein is CASSAGRSGGYTF. The rearrangement uses TRBV5-6 and TRBJ1-2, with TRBD1 as a possible D gene (5 bases). This CDR3 region has 13 residues. Germline lookup yields CDR1 SGHDT and CDR2 YYEEEE. The ends were cut back, 5 bases at V and 8 bases at J, with 16 bases in the middle.

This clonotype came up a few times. The CDR3 nucleotides are TGTGCCAGCAGCGGACAGGGCCGGGTCTACACCTTC. It encodes CASSGQGRVYTF. The rearrangement joins TRBV12-3 or TRBV12-4 to TRBJ1-2; TRBD1 matches 8 bases. The V and J ends lost 6 bases and 10 bases, in that order; junction bases with no gene match: 7. The CDR3 totals 12 residues.

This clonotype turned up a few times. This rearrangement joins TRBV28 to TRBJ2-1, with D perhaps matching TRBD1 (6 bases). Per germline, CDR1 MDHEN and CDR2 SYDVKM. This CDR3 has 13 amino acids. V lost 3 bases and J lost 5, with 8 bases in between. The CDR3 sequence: CASSLRQDNEQFF. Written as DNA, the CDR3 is TGTGCCAGCAGTTTGCGACAGGACAATGAGCAGTTCTTC.

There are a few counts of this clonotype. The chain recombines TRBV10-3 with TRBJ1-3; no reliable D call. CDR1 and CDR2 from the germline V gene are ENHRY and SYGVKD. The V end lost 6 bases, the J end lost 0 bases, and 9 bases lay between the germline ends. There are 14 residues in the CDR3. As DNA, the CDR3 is TGTGCCATCAGACCGGGATCCTCTGGAAACACCATATATTTT. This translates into CAIRPGSSGNTIYF.

CDR3 region: CASRGQEIYEQYF. In DNA form, the CDR3 reads TGCGCCAGCAGAGGACAGGAGATCTACGAGCAGTACTTC. The rearrangement links TRBV5-1 to TRBJ2-7; 7 nucleotides match TRBD1. The germline CDR1 and CDR2 sequences are SGHRS and YFSETQ. V shed 5 bases, J shed 3 bases, and the junction held 5 bases outside the gene matches. The CDR3 is 13 residues long.